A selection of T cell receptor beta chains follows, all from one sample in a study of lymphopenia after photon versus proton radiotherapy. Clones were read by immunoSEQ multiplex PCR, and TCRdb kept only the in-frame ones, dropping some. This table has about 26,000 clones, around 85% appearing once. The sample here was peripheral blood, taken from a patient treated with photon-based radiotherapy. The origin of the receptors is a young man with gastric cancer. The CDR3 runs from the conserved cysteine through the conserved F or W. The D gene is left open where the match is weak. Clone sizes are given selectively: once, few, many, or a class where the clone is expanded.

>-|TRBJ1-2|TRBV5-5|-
CASSFEGGRAYGYTF
TGTGCCAGCAGCTTCGAAGGAGGTAGGGCCTATGGCTACACCTTC
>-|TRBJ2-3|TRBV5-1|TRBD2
CASSPGTSGSVVTDTQYF
TGCGCCAGCAGCCCCGGGACTAGCGGGAGTGTGGTCACAGATACGCAGTATTTT
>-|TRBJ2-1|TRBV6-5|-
CASSYGGSVYEQFF
TGTGCCAGCAGTTACGGCGGGTCAGTCTATGAGCAGTTCTTC
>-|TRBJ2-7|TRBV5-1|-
CASSSNYEQYF
TGCGCCAGCAGCTCCAACTACGAGCAGTACTTC
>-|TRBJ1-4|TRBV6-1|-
CASGRPEGSEKLFF
TGTGCCTCCGGCCGCCCGGAAGGGTCTGAAAAACTGTTTTTT
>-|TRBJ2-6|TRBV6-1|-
CASSEVVGLSSGANVLTF
TGTGCCAGCAGTGAAGTGGTAGGACTATCTTCTGGGGCCAACGTCCTGACTTTC
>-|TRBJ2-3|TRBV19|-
CASSIGGSTDTQYF
TGTGCCAGTAGTATTGGCGGTAGCACAGATACGCAGTATTTT
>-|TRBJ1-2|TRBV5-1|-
CASSSTANYGYTF
TGCGCCAGCAGCTCGACAGCTAACTATGGCTACACCTTC
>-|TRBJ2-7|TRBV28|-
CATTHRVSSYEQYF
TGTGCCACCACCCACAGGGTTAGCTCCTACGAGCAGTACTTC
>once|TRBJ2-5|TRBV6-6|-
CASSYSSAGETQYF
TGTGCCAGCAGTTACTCTTCCGCTGGGGAGACCCAGTACTTC
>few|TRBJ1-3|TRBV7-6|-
CASSPIAVSGNTIYF
TGTGCCAGCAGCCCCATAGCGGTCTCTGGAAACACCATATATTTT